The clone carrying this T cell receptor beta chain was found once. One end of the junction fails to match germline, which may point to a read error. Via MiXCR, TCRdb re-called the reads, giving one row per CDR3 protein. The profile shows around 88,000 distinct CDR3 sequences, roughly 31% of them singletons. The sample belongs to a study of type 1 regulatory T cells. This CDR3 is 17 amino acids long. Germline CDR1 KGHSH, CDR2 LQKENI. This chain uses TRBV18 with TRBJ2-2; TRBD2 matches 13 bases. The receptor was derived from a human donor in good health. Sequences were obtained from CD4+ T cells, either the whole sample or a sorted fraction (not recorded which). Written as DNA, the CDR3 is TGTGCCAGCTCACCATCGGGACTAGCGGGGAACACCGAGGAGCTGTTTTTT. Protein product: CASSPSGLAGNTEELFF.